These 13 T cell receptor beta chains share one sample of origin, sequenced in a study of T cell responses to AZD1222 COVID-19 vaccine. TCRdb's table, derived via immunoSEQ multiplex PCR, lists solely in-frame clones and lacks some. The sample shows about 50,000 clones, approximately 80% of them seen only once. This specimen consisted of peripheral blood, obtained on day 0 of AZD1222 vaccination. The origin of the receptors is an adult in good health.

The J gene is TRBJ1-3, the V gene TRBV7-2; tentatively, D is TRBD1 (6 bases). The V and J ends lost 1 base and 4 bases respectively, with 11 bases between them. Germline CDR1 is SGHTA and CDR2 is FQGNSA. The CDR3 has 15 amino acids. For the CDR3, the DNA is TGTGCCAGCAGCTTAGTTCAGGGGCCAGGAAACACCATATATTTT. Its translation is CASSLVQGPGNTIYF.

This chain uses TRBV6-1 with TRBJ1-5; D is possibly TRBD1 (6 bases). The germline V and J ends were trimmed by 1 base and 2 bases, with 15 bases remaining between them. CDR1 and CDR2 from the germline V gene are MNHNS and SASEGT. The CDR3 is 17 residues long. The chain's CDR3 is CASSEVGGTGGNQPQHF. DNA of the CDR3: TGTGCCAGCAGTGAAGTAGGGGGGACGGGAGGCAATCAGCCCCAGCATTTT.

The CDR3 loop is CASSLGTSGRETQYF. CDR3 in DNA: TGTGCCAGTAGTCTTGGGACTAGCGGGAGAGAGACCCAGTACTTC. The V call is TRBV19, the J call TRBJ2-5; 14 bases fit TRBD2. This CDR3 spans 15 amino acids. The trim removed 5 bases at V and 4 bases at J, leaving 3 bases unmatched. The germline V gene encodes CDR1 LNHDA and CDR2 SQIVND (reference sequence). Looking up the rest from reference TRBV19 and TRBJ2-5 gives the full variable domain: DGGITQSPKYLFRKEGQNVTLSCEQNLNHDAMYWYRQDPGQGLRLIYYSQIVNDFQKGDIAEGYSVSREKKESFPLTVTSAQKNPTAFYLCASSLGTSGRETQYFGPGTRLLVL.

This rearrangement joins TRBV5-4 to TRBJ2-2; 7 nucleotides agree with TRBD1. Trimming took 4 bases from V and 2 from J; bases not matched to a gene: 5. This CDR3 is built from 15 residues. CDR1 and CDR2 (germline): SGHNT, YYREEE (reference sequence). The CDR3 nucleotides read TGTGCCAGCAGCCCGACAGGGTTCAACACCGGGGAGCTGTTTTTT. This sequence encodes CASSPTGFNTGELFF.

This chain uses TRBV7-6 with TRBJ1-5, with TRBD1 matching 7 bases. Looked up from germline, CDR1 is SGHVS and CDR2 is FNYEAQ. V trimming: 6 bases; J trimming: 2 bases; junction bases outside the gene matches: 7. The CDR3 has 15 amino acids. In nucleotides, the CDR3 is TGTGCCAGCAGTCCCGGGACAGAACGCAATCAGCCCCAGCATTTT. It translates to CASSPGTERNQPQHF.

V gene TRBV3-1 (or the pseudogene TRBV3-2) combines with J gene TRBJ1-1; no reliable D call. There are 17 residues in the CDR3. The germline CDR1 and CDR2 sequences are LGHDT and YNNKEL (reference sequence). Between the trimmed V and J ends, which lost 5 bases and 0 bases, there was a span of 19 bases. As DNA, the CDR3 is TGTGCCAGCAGCTCATGGCCGGACCGGCTCATGAACACTGAAGCTTTCTTT. Its protein product is CASSSWPDRLMNTEAFF.

V and J are TRBV29-1 and TRBJ1-5; D ambiguous. The CDR3 consists of 13 residues. V was clipped by 7 bases and J by 5 bases, with 15 bases between them. Germline loops: CDR1 SQVTM, CDR2 ANQGSEA. The CDR3, as DNA: TGCAGCGCCGCCAAGGCCCGGGATCAGCCCCAGCATTTT. Amino acid sequence: CSAAKARDQPQHF.

The sample holds one count of this clone. This chain joins TRBV10-1 and TRBJ1-6, with D hard to call. CDR3 length: 14 amino acids. The V and J ends lost 6 bases and 8 bases respectively, with 14 bases between them. The V gene's germline CDR1 is WNHNN and CDR2 SYGVQD (reference sequence). CDR3 amino acids: CASRKSLEDSPLHF. The DNA of the CDR3 is TGCGCCAGCAGGAAAAGCCTGGAGGATTCACCCCTCCACTTT.

The chain links TRBV6-1 to TRBJ2-4; possibly TRBD1 for D (5 bases). V dropped 2 bases and J dropped 2 bases, with 10 bases sitting between them. CDR1 is MNHNS and CDR2 is SASEGT in the germline V gene. CDR3 length equals 15 residues. CDR3 sequence reads: CASSESPGTKNIQYF. In nucleotides, the CDR3 is TGTGCCAGCAGTGAATCTCCAGGGACCAAAAACATTCAGTACTTC.

This clone has a handful of counts. The gene calls are TRBV27 and TRBJ2-4; the D gene is possibly TRBD2 (5 bases). V gave up 5 bases and J gave up 0 bases, with 11 bases separating them. Germline CDR1 and CDR2: MNHEY and SMNVEV (reference sequence). The CDR3 consists of 15 residues. The CDR3 nucleotides are TGTGCCAGCAGTCCTTTGGGAGCAGCCAAAAACATTCAGTACTTC. It codes for CASSPLGAAKNIQYF.

The chain uses TRBV4-1 and TRBJ1-6; maybe TRBD1 (6 bases). Germline-derived CDR1 and CDR2 are MGHRA and YSYEKL. The V end lost 4 bases, the J end lost 9 bases, and 16 bases lay between the germline ends. The CDR3 sequence is 15 residues long. The CDR3 bases are TGCGCCAGCAGCCTCGGGACATCGGGAATTTCACCCCTCCACTTT. It yields the protein CASSLGTSGISPLHF.

This clone appeared a single time. This rearrangement joins TRBV3-1 (or the pseudogene TRBV3-2) to TRBJ1-6; a possible D gene is TRBD1 (5 bases). V was cut by 4 bases and J by 0 bases, with 13 bases left in between. This CDR3 is built from 17 residues. Germline CDR1 and CDR2: LGHDT and YNNKEL (reference sequence). CDR3 in DNA: TGTGCCAGCAGCCTAAGGGCAGGGAGCTCCTATAATTCACCCCTCCACTTT. It encodes CASSLRAGSSYNSPLHF.

J is TRBJ1-6 and V is TRBV5-6, with 9 bases identical to TRBD1. Germline V gives CDR1 SGHDT, CDR2 YYEEEE. The CDR3 sequence is 14 residues long. Trimming removed 0 bases from V and 10 bases from J; junction bases left unmatched: 2. The CDR3 nucleotides read TGTGCCAGCAGCTTGGACAGGGGGCTCTCACCCCTCCACTTT. It yields the protein CASSLDRGLSPLHF.